The 8 T cell receptor beta chains presented below share a single source sample, sequenced in a study of T cell responses to AZD1222 COVID-19 vaccine. The protocol was immunoSEQ multiplex PCR, while the TCRdb copy is restricted to in-frame clones and leaves out a portion. The top ten clones hold less than 25% of a sample with 90,000 to 120,000 clones, around 91% of them seen once. Sequenced here: peripheral blood, sampled on day 0 of AZD1222 vaccination. The receptors were sampled from an adult in good health.

The chain carries TRBV9 and TRBJ1-2, with TRBD1 identical over 7 bases. V dropped 0 bases and J dropped 4; count of bases not matched to a gene: 3. This CDR3 has 14 residues. Germline V gene sequence: CDR1 SGDLS, CDR2 YYNGEE. In DNA, the CDR3 is TGTGCCAGCAGCGTAGGGCAGGGGGTCTATGGCTACACCTTC. Translated: CASSVGQGVYGYTF.

This clone showed up just once. The chain employs TRBV5-4 and TRBJ1-1, with TRBD1 as a possible D gene (5 bases). From germline, CDR1 is SGHNT and CDR2 YYREEE (reference sequence). Trimming shortened V by 1 base and J by 4 bases, and 8 bases separated the two germline ends. This CDR3 spans 13 amino acids. The CDR3 spells CASSLLGGTEAFF. Written as DNA, the CDR3 is TGTGCCAGCAGCTTGTTGGGGGGCACTGAAGCTTTCTTT.

V gene TRBV11-2 combines with J gene TRBJ1-1; D gene ambiguous. The CDR3 extends over 14 amino acids. Deletions cut 5 bases from V and 1 base from J, with 11 bases between. Germline CDR1 is SGHAT and CDR2 is FQNNGV. In nucleotides, the CDR3 is TGTGCCAGCAGCGCCACGGCGGGGAACACTGAAGCTTTCTTT. This encodes CASSATAGNTEAFF.

This sequence joins TRBV19 and TRBJ1-1, with D perhaps TRBD1 (6 bases). Trimming removed 6 bases at V and 2 bases at J, with 19 bases between. Germline-derived CDR1 and CDR2 are LNHDA and SQIVND (reference sequence). The CDR3 runs 16 residues. The CDR3 is CASRTGTRGFNTEAFF. DNA for the CDR3: TGTGCCAGTAGAACCGGGACAAGGGGATTCAACACTGAAGCTTTCTTT.

The table lists this clone with a few counts. The V call is TRBV5-1, the J call TRBJ2-1, with a possible D match to TRBD2 (6 bases). There are 13 residues in the CDR3. V lost 5 bases and J lost 6, with 12 bases in between. From germline, CDR1 is SGHRS and CDR2 YFSETQ. CDR3 residues: CASRLRGGNEQFF. Here the CDR3 DNA reads TGCGCCAGCAGGTTGCGGGGTGGCAATGAGCAGTTCTTC.

The table lists this clone with a count of one. The chain links TRBV5-6 to TRBJ2-7, with unresolved D. Trimming cost V 4 bases and J 0 bases, with 14 bases left between them. The CDR3 has 15 residues. CDR1 is SGHDT and CDR2 is YYEEEE in the germline V gene. The CDR3 DNA is TGTGCCAGCAGCCTTCTCGGCAGGCCCTCCTACGAGCAGTACTTC. Translating it yields CASSLLGRPSYEQYF.

DNA for the CDR3: TGCGCCAGCAGCTTCGGACGAGACACTGAAGCTTTCTTT. This translates into CASSFGRDTEAFF. The chain links TRBV5-1 to TRBJ1-1; no clear D gene. The CDR3 covers 13 residues. Trimming removed 2 bases from V and 3 bases from J, with 8 bases in between. From germline, CDR1 is SGHRS and CDR2 YFSETQ. Filled out from reference TRBV5-1 and TRBJ1-1, the complete variable domain reads KAGVTQTPRYLIKTRGQQVTLSCSPISGHRSVSWYQQTPGQGLQFLFEYFSETQRNKGNFPGRFSGRQFSNSRSEMNVSTLELGDSALYLCASSFGRDTEAFFGQGTRLTVV.

The chain couples TRBV12-3 or TRBV12-4 to TRBJ2-1; the D gene is possibly TRBD2 (6 bases). The V and J ends lost 6 bases and 9 bases respectively, with 12 bases between them. CDR3 length: 12 amino acids. The CDR3: CASRRGTSEQFF. The CDR3 DNA follows: TGTGCCAGCAGGCGTGGGACTTCTGAGCAGTTCTTC.